Listed here is a single TCR beta chain. The data stem from a study of regulatory dendritic cells for organ transplantation. The CDR3 is 14 amino acids. Trimming removed 1 base at V and 3 bases at J, with 7 bases between. Germline V gives CDR1 LGHNA, CDR2 YSLEER. Profiling relied on immunoSEQ multiplex PCR, and the TCRdb table lists in-frame clones only, not all of them. The data show some 29,000 clones, over 60% seen once. The specimen sequenced was memory CD4+ T cells from blood. As for subset: CD45RO+ memory T cells. The receptor was isolated from a human donor in good health. V is TRBV4-3 and J is TRBJ2-1, with D possibly being TRBD2 (6 bases). CDR3 sequence: CASSQGRGYNEQFF. The CDR3 DNA reads TGCGCCAGCAGCCAAGGGCGGGGCTACAATGAGCAGTTCTTC.